Reported below is one T cell receptor beta chain. What it binds is unknown. These data belong to a study of blood T cells in healthy people across ages. It was with a sample-barcoded 5' primer and a J-beta primer mix that a second PCR of about 6 to 11 cycles was run. One entry per CDR3 protein, called by TCRdb with MiXCR from the 5' RACE reads. Seen here are over 450,000 distinct CDR3 sequences, 24% observed once, and the top ten hold approximately 10%. Study results and caveats: Among T cells, TCR beta diversity per million cells dropped roughly linearly as age rose.

This CDR3 is built from 15 residues. CDR1 and CDR2 from the germline V gene are LGHDT and YNNKEL (reference sequence). J was trimmed by 11 bases and V by 4 bases; bases with no gene match: 9. These data were likewise used in another study, on T cells of mothers and their children. Per that paper: There were over 9.5 million TCR beta CDR3 reads from each mother and several million from each child.

The receptor comes from a boy under 18 in good health. The sample was blood. This chain connects TRBV3-1 to TRBJ2-3; 13 nucleotides align to TRBD2. The CDR3 is CASSPRTSGSFGQYF. The DNA for the CDR3 is TGTGCCAGCAGCCCCCGGACTAGCGGGAGTTTTGGGCAGTATTTT.